Ten or more counts support the clone carrying this TCR beta chain. What it binds is not known. The data stem from a study of regulatory T cells in long-lasting Graves disease. Through Arm-PCR of CDR3 regions and iRepertoire HTBI primers, TCR beta libraries were built. TCRdb redid the calling of the multiplex PCR reads with MiXCR, one entry per CDR3 protein. The table records about 470,000 distinct CDR3 sequences, around 21% of them present only once. General study results and limits: Only peripheral blood was studied, not thyroid tissue. Persistent disease showed a preference for TRBV28, TRBJ1-2 and TRBJ2-5.

Noted time point: persistent/refractory GD, antithyroid drugs over 5 years with positive TRAb. Preparation of the TCR library used RNA extracted from PBMCs. One endocrinology department in Xi'an, China, was where patients came from. The EDTA tubes were filled with nine milliliters of drawn peripheral blood. The CDR3 has 14 amino acids. V was pared by 0 bases and J by 2 bases, with 8 bases between. CDR1 is LGHDT, CDR2 YNNKEL, per germline (reference sequence). The sample consisted of peripheral blood mononuclear cells (PBMCs), taken when the disease was refractory, from a patient treated with antithyroid drugs. The chain carries TRBV3-1 and TRBJ2-7; D not certain. This receptor was identified in a female donor with Graves disease. CDR3 nucleotide sequence: TGTGCCAGCAGCCAAGACCCAGCCACCTACGAGCAGTACTTC. Protein: CASSQDPATYEQYF.